The sequence of this T cell receptor beta chain was determined in a study of blood T cell repertoires in COVID-19. The data were produced by immunoSEQ multiplex PCR, yet TCRdb's version contains in-frame clones alone and is incomplete. This table holds 350,000 or so clones, roughly 87% found once. Trimming shortened V by 3 bases and J by 2 bases, and 8 bases separated the two germline ends. CDR3 length: 13 amino acids. In germline, CDR1 is GTSNPN, CDR2 SVGIG (reference sequence). This clone was counted once. Seattle enrolled patients during active infection and tracked them longitudinally. This TCR derives from a woman aged 60-75 years with COVID-19, enrolled during active disease. The chain carries TRBV30 and TRBJ1-3; tentatively, D is TRBD1 (5 bases). Sequences were obtained from peripheral blood. The CDR3 coding sequence is TGTGCCTGGAGAGGAGGGGCTGGAAACACCATATATTTT. Translated: CAWRGGAGNTIYF.